One TCR beta chain is described in this entry. Antigen specificity is unknown. These data come from a study of Tregs in tolerant kidney transplant recipients. Turning to the study itself: Related graft donors supplied nonmyeloablative bone marrow transplants, and mixed chimerism was transient.

Sequencing was performed with immunoSEQ multiplex PCR; in TCRdb, only in-frame clones are kept and a portion is missing. The sample carries fewer than 80,000 clones, 95% to 98% recorded once. Points from the study as a whole: Antigen-driven expansion was suggested because donor-specific Tregs expanded more than all Tregs in tolerant patients.

The V gene end was trimmed by 1 base and the J gene end by 5 bases; junction bases not matched to a gene: 9. This CDR3 is 16 amino acids long. Germline lookup yields CDR1 LGHNA and CDR2 YNFKEQ. This chain uses TRBV4-2 with TRBJ2-5, with 8 bases aligning to TRBD1. The TCR comes from a human donor who received a combined kidney and bone marrow transplant. Sequences were derived from CD4+ T cells from blood, sampled before the transplant. CDR3 bases: TGTGCCAGCAGCCAAGTAATGCGGCAGGGGGCGGAGACCCAGTACTTC. This translates into CASSQVMRQGAETQYF.